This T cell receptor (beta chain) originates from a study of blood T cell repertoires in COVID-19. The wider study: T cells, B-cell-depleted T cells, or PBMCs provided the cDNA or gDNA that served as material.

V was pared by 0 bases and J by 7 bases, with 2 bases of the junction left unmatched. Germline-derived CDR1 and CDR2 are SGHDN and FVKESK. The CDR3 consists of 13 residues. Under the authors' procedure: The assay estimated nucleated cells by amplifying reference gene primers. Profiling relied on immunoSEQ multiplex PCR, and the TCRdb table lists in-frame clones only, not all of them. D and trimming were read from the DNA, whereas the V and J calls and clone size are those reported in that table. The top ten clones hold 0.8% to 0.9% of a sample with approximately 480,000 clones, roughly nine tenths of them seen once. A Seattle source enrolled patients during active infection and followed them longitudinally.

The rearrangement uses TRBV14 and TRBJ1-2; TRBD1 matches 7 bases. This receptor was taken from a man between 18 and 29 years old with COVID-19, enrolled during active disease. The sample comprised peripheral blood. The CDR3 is CASSQDRGTGYTF. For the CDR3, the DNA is TGTGCCAGCAGCCAAGACAGGGGGACTGGCTACACCTTC.